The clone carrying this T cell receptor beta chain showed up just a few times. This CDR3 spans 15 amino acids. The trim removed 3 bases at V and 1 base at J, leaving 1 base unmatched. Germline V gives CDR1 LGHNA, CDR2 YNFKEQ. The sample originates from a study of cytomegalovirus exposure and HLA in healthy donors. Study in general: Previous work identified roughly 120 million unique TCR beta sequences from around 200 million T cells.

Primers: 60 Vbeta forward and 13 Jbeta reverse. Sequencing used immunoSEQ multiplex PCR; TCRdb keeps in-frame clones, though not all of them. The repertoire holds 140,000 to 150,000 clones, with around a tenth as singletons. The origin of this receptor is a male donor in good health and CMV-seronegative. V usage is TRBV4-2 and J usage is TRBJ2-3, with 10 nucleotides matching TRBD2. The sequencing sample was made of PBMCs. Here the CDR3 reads CASSHGTSGTDTQYF. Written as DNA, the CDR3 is TGTGCCAGCAGCCACGGGACTAGCGGCACAGATACGCAGTATTTT.